This T cell receptor (beta chain) is drawn from a study of identical twins. This clonotype was counted many times. The ends lost 1 base at V and 6 bases at J; junction bases unmatched: 7. CDR3 length: 16 residues. Germline V lookup: CDR1 SGHTA, CDR2 FQGNSA. MiXCR, applied by TCRdb to the 5' RACE reads, yields one record per CDR3 protein. Of a few hundred thousand distinct CDR3 sequences listed, about 10% are singletons. The receptor was isolated from a man between 50 and 59 years old in good health. The sequenced material came from memory T cells sorted from blood. The V gene is TRBV7-2, the J gene TRBJ2-1; TRBD2 agrees at 9 bases. The CDR3 sequence is CASSLEPGLAFNEQFF. CDR3 in DNA: TGTGCCAGCAGCTTAGAACCGGGACTAGCTTTCAATGAGCAGTTCTTC.